The clone carrying this TCR beta chain was recorded at least ten times. The antigen is undetermined. This record comes from a study of CD8+CD57+ T cells in acquired aplastic anemia. In the study overall: Healthy-donor CD4+ cells averaged approximately 11 million reads. Study-level results: Roughly 30 CD8+ CDR3 sequences occurred in both the patients and the controls. Significance was not reached for CD8+ Simpson's diversity between patients and controls.

The ends were cut back, 7 bases at V and 1 base at J, with 12 bases in the middle. CDR1 is MNHNS, CDR2 SASEGT, per germline. The CDR3 has 14 amino acids. TCR beta VDJ and CDR3 were profiled, and genomic DNA was the template. MiXCR was run by TCRdb on the reads, yielding one entry per CDR3 protein. The sample lists under 200,000 distinct CDR3 sequences; 35% to 55% were seen once. J is TRBJ2-3 and V is TRBV6-1; no clear D. The specimen was sorted CD4+, CD8+, or CD8+CD57+ T cells (not recorded which) from PBMCs. The origin of this receptor is a human donor in good health. CDR3 sequence reads: CASTPLAGTDTQYF. The CDR3 nucleotides are TGTGCCAGCACCCCATTGGCGGGCACAGATACGCAGTATTTT.